Sequencing of this TCR beta chain was carried out in a study of regulatory T cells in long-lasting Graves disease. The TCR beta library used iRepertoire HTBI primers with Arm-PCR amplification of CDR3. TCRdb reprocessed the multiplex PCR reads with MiXCR, giving one entry per CDR3 protein. The sample contains under 800,000 distinct CDR3 sequences, 16% of which appear only once. As to time point: newly diagnosed GD, antithyroid drugs for less than 3 months. The authors made the TCR library using RNA they extracted from PBMCs. The CDR3 loop spans 17 amino acids. V shed 4 bases, J shed 4 bases, and the junction held 13 bases outside the gene matches. Germline V gene data show CDR1 as PRHDT and CDR2 as FYEKMQ (reference sequence). The sample holds a few counts of this clonotype. What it binds is unknown. Study-level points and caveats: Persistent Graves' disease cases displayed lower TCR diversity than newly diagnosed ones.

These data were likewise used in another study, on T cells in Graves' hyperthyroidism and ophthalmopathy. From that study: The blood repertoire included most of the expanded thyroid clonotypes above 0.001.

Sample: peripheral blood mononuclear cells (PBMCs), taken at new diagnosis, from a patient treated with antithyroid drugs. This chain joins TRBV13 and TRBJ2-3; TRBD1 matches at 8 bases. The TCR originated in a woman in her twenties or thirties with Graves disease. This chain's CDR3 is CASSSSQGGKFPDTQYF. In DNA form, the CDR3 reads TGTGCCAGCAGCTCGTCACAGGGGGGCAAATTCCCAGATACGCAGTATTTT.